Listed here are 15 T cell receptor beta chains from one sample, sequenced in a study of blood T cell repertoires in COVID-19. TCRdb's table, derived via immunoSEQ multiplex PCR, lists solely in-frame clones and lacks some. The table has roughly 72,000 clones, more than 70% seen once. Sequencing was done on a sample of peripheral blood. The origin of the receptors is a human donor in a cohort sampled during active COVID-19.

This chain uses TRBV5-1 with TRBJ2-5; 11 positions agree with TRBD2. The CDR3 totals 16 residues. V gave up 0 bases and J gave up 4 bases; unmatched junction bases: 5. From germline, CDR1 is SGHRS and CDR2 YFSETQ. The CDR3 protein is CASSLGVGTSGETQYF. CDR3 sequence (DNA): TGCGCCAGCAGCTTGGGGGTCGGGACTAGCGGAGAGACCCAGTACTTC.

V and J are TRBV19 and TRBJ1-5; 10 bases map to TRBD1. With 6 bases clipped from V and 4 bases from J, the junction kept 6 bases outside the gene matches. Germline V gene lookup returns CDR1 LNHDA and CDR2 SQIVND (reference sequence). The CDR3 is made up of 15 amino acids. CDR3 sequence reads: CASSRSGQGNQPQHF. CDR3 coding DNA: TGTGCCAGTAGCCGTTCGGGACAGGGGAATCAGCCCCAGCATTTT.

This clone was seen only a few times. The J gene is TRBJ2-3, the V gene TRBV5-6, with 8 nucleotides matching TRBD2. This CDR3 contains 16 residues. Per germline, CDR1 SGHDT and CDR2 YYEEEE. With V trimmed by 2 bases and J by 2 bases, 7 bases remained unmatched. The CDR3 region is CASSFKGGGTTDTQYF. The CDR3 bases are TGTGCCAGCAGCTTTAAAGGCGGGGGGACCACAGATACGCAGTATTTT.

V and J are TRBV21-1 and TRBJ1-3; the DNA was not compared with TRBD1, the D call given in the table. TRBV21-1 is shown as a pseudogene. The length of the CDR3 is 15 residues. CDR3 loop: CASIVRTGSGNTIYF. The CDR3 coding sequence is TGTGCCAGCATCGTTAGGACAGGTTCTGGAAACACCATATATTTT.

The genes are TRBV2 and TRBJ2-7; 9 positions agree with TRBD2. From germline, CDR1 is SNHLY and CDR2 FYNNEI. The V gene end was trimmed by 6 bases and the J gene end by 6 bases; junction bases not matched to a gene: 9. This CDR3 contains 14 residues. This CDR3 is CASRDRAGGSEQYF. CDR3 DNA sequence: TGTGCCAGCAGGGACCGGGCGGGAGGGTCCGAGCAGTACTTC.

This chain uses TRBV28 with TRBJ2-7, with 9 bases that match TRBD1. CDR1 MDHEN and CDR2 SYDVKM come from the germline V gene. Trimming took 5 bases from V and 4 from J; bases not matched to a gene: 12. This CDR3 contains 16 residues. The CDR3 protein is CASSTMGQGRIYEQYF. The CDR3, as DNA: TGTGCCAGCAGTACTATGGGACAGGGCAGAATATACGAGCAGTACTTC.

The rearrangement links TRBV7-9 to TRBJ2-1, with TRBD2 matching over 9 bases. Per the germline V gene, CDR1 is SEHNR and CDR2 is FQNEAQ (reference sequence). CDR3 length: 14 residues. V shed 10 bases, J shed 5 bases, and the junction held 9 bases outside the gene matches. The CDR3 DNA is TGTGCCACCCCTAGCGGGAATCTCGACAATGAGCAGTTCTTC. It encodes CATPSGNLDNEQFF.

This clone occurred a few times. This rearrangement joins TRBV2 to TRBJ1-6; D is unclear. From germline, CDR1 is SNHLY and CDR2 FYNNEI. Trimming removed 0 bases at V and 9 bases at J, with 6 bases between. CDR3 length equals 13 residues. The CDR3 region is CASSEARSSPLHF. CDR3 DNA: TGTGCCAGCAGTGAAGCGAGGTCTTCACCCCTCCACTTT.

The chain uses TRBV9 and TRBJ1-1; no firm D call. V lost 8 bases, J lost 1 base, and 9 bases lay in between. This CDR3 is 12 amino acids long. The germline V gene has CDR1 SGDLS and CDR2 YYNGEE. The CDR3 region is CASSAANTEAFF. CDR3 nucleotides: TGTGCCAGTTCTGCGGCGAACACTGAAGCTTTCTTT.

The CDR3 DNA sequence: TGTGCCAGTCAGGGGGCGCAGGTAGATACGCAGTATTTT. Translation gives CASQGAQVDTQYF. The genes are TRBV5-4 and TRBJ2-3; 8 positions agree with TRBD1. CDR3 size: 13 residues. Germline V gives CDR1 SGHNT, CDR2 YYREEE (reference sequence). The V segment lost 8 bases and the J segment 5 bases; nucleotides outside the gene matches: 7.

The rearrangement uses TRBV29-1 and TRBJ2-3, with D perhaps matching TRBD2 (6 bases). CDR1 is SQVTM and CDR2 is ANQGSEA in the germline V gene. V shed 3 bases and J shed 5 bases, with 15 bases lying between them. The CDR3 spans 14 residues. The CDR3 loop reads CSVDSGSRLDTQYF. In nucleotides, the CDR3 is TGCAGCGTTGATAGCGGCAGTAGGTTAGATACGCAGTATTTT.

The chain combines TRBV9 with TRBJ1-2, with TRBD1 as a possible D gene (6 bases). Germline CDR1 SGDLS, CDR2 YYNGEE. CDR3 length equals 16 residues. The germline V and J ends were trimmed by 4 bases and 4 bases, with 20 bases remaining between them. The CDR3: CASSSYRGTSTYGYTF. CDR3 nucleotide sequence: TGTGCCAGCAGCTCATACAGAGGGACATCTACCTATGGCTACACCTTC.

The chain is built from TRBV5-1 and TRBJ2-1, with 10 bases identical to TRBD2. CDR1 is SGHRS and CDR2 is YFSETQ in the germline V gene. Trimming cost V 0 bases and J 10 bases; bases outside gene matches: 7. CDR3 length equals 15 residues. As DNA, the CDR3 is TGCGCCAGCAGCTTGGCCAGCGGGAGGGCCGGAGAGCAGTTCTTC. It yields the protein CASSLASGRAGEQFF.

The chain joins TRBV19 to TRBJ1-6; tentatively, D is TRBD1 (6 bases). Germline loops: CDR1 LNHDA, CDR2 SQIVND (reference sequence). Trimming stripped 3 bases from V and 7 bases from J, with 16 bases between. The CDR3 totals 16 residues. The chain's CDR3 is CASSIGNRVINSPLHF. The CDR3 DNA sequence: TGTGCCAGTAGTATCGGAAACAGGGTAATCAATTCACCCCTCCACTTT.

Only one count was recorded for this clone. The rearrangement uses TRBV2 and TRBJ2-5; no clear D gene. The CDR3 spans 14 residues. The V and J ends lost 3 bases and 2 bases respectively, with 10 bases between them. CDR1 is SNHLY, CDR2 FYNNEI, per germline. The CDR3, as DNA: TGTGCCAGCAGTGAGGAGCGCACACAAGAGACCCAGTACTTC. It specifies CASSEERTQETQYF.